This T cell receptor beta chain originates from a study of T cell repertoires in cytomegalovirus infection (dated by TCRdb to the late 2010s). Regarding the study in general: The peptide stimulations were aimed at well-studied HLA-B-restricted epitopes as well as recently identified HLA-C-restricted CMV epitopes, whose presentation resists viral immunomodulation. Donor HLA type was relevant to the analysis, because carriage of CMV infection together with the matching HLA type was indicated by public TCR beta signatures. Broad study findings and their caveats: In both this cohort and an independent cohort of over 350 donors, the cumulative frequency of public TCR beta family members distinguished carriers of CMV infection plus the relevant HLA type. The ex vivo response was dominated by HLA-C-restricted CMV-specific TCR beta clonotypes, which also provided the single most frequent clonotype in two of eight donors.

The germline V gene encodes CDR1 MNHEY and CDR2 SMNVEV (reference sequence). Its CDR3 holds 16 amino acids, cysteine through phenylalanine. Only the CDR3 part of the read is kept: 48 bases, read in frame from the first base. The germline V end is reduced by 3 bases and the J end by 4 bases; junction bases left unmatched: 8. Concerning this clonotype: What antigen it recognizes has not been identified. The record has no base qualities; no much larger clone is one base away.

The instrument given in TCRdb is Illumina HiSeq 1500. Using fastp at Q25 and MiXCR, TCRdb reprocessed the public reads and kept productive beta chains. Rows matching on CDR3 protein sequence are summarized as one entry with the most common DNA and genes. A total of about a million distinct CDR3 sequences appear in this sample, 31% of them only once. 11% to 15% of the sample belongs to the ten largest clones. Taken with the paper, the label for treatment or condition translates to: in vitro stimulation with specific CMV peptide epitopes to enrich CMV-specific T cells. This receptor chain uses TRBV27 and TRBJ2-5, with TRBD1 matching 10 junction bases. The input for sequencing was cultured CD8+ T cells from PBMCs, taken from culture after CMV antigen stimulation. The TCR originated in a human donor in good health (CMV status not recorded). Some clones in this sample may be carry-over from other donors' samples. The nucleotide sequence reads TGTGCCAGCAGTTTCCGGACAGGGGGGGAGGGAGAGACCCAGTACTTC. Translated, it reads CASSFRTGGEGETQYF.